Below, 22 T cell receptor beta chains from the same sample are listed, as sequenced in a study of early T cells in non-severe SARS-CoV-2 infection. TCRdb used MiXCR to reprocess the 5' RACE reads, holding one entry per CDR3 protein. Of around 61,000 distinct CDR3 sequences in the sample, 10% to 12% were seen once. The sequenced sample was whole blood. These receptors all come from an adult who was a healthcare worker with PCR-confirmed SARS-CoV-2 infection or an uninfected control (not recorded which).

Ten or more counts support this clonotype. The rearrangement uses TRBV27 and TRBJ2-7; D not certain. V was trimmed by 5 bases and J by 10 bases, leaving 9 bases between them. Per the germline V gene, CDR1 is MNHEY and CDR2 is SMNVEV (reference sequence). The CDR3 has 10 residues. CDR3 residues: CASSNTVQYF. The CDR3 coding sequence is TGTGCCAGCAGTAACACAGTACAGTACTTC.

The V call is TRBV7-8, the J call TRBJ2-3, with a tentative D call TRBD1 (6 bases). Trimming shortened V by 5 bases and J by 2 bases, and 8 bases separated the two germline ends. The germline CDR1 and CDR2 sequences are SGHVS and FQNEAQ. The CDR3 consists of 13 residues. This chain's CDR3 is CASSRDITDTQYF. In DNA form, the CDR3 reads TGTGCCAGCAGCCGGGACATCACAGATACGCAGTATTTT.

This clonotype has at least ten counts. The rearrangement joins TRBV20-1 to TRBJ2-7; 7 nucleotides align to TRBD1. The V gene's germline CDR1 is DFQATT and CDR2 SNEGSKA (reference sequence). V shed 3 bases, J shed 2 bases, and the junction held 13 bases outside the gene matches. This CDR3 spans 16 amino acids. The chain's CDR3 is CSARGKGQKLTYEQYF. The DNA for the CDR3 is TGCAGTGCTAGGGGGAAGGGACAGAAACTGACCTACGAGCAGTACTTC.

The sample holds a few counts of this clonotype. This rearrangement joins TRBV7-8 to TRBJ1-1, with D unresolved. This CDR3 comprises 14 residues. The germline V and J ends were trimmed by 2 bases and 2 bases, with 9 bases remaining between them. The germline V gene has CDR1 SGHVS and CDR2 FQNEAQ. In nucleotides, the CDR3 is TGTGCCAGCAGCTTATACGCGGGCAACACTGAAGCTTTCTTT. Encoded protein: CASSLYAGNTEAFF.

This clonotype was seen many times. The V call is TRBV24-1, the J call TRBJ2-2, with TRBD1 matching 7 bases. With 6 bases clipped from V and 0 bases from J, the junction kept 3 bases outside the gene matches. Germline V gene data show CDR1 as KGHDR and CDR2 as SFDVKD. The CDR3 totals 15 residues. The CDR3 DNA reads TGTGCCACCAGTCCGACAGGGACGAACACCGGGGAGCTGTTTTTT. Translated, it gives CATSPTGTNTGELFF.

The chain links TRBV29-1 to TRBJ2-7; no clear D. Germline loops: CDR1 SQVTM, CDR2 ANQGSEA. V was clipped by 6 bases and J by 4 bases, with 13 bases between them. There are 12 residues in the CDR3. CDR3 DNA sequence: TGCAGCGTAGGTAGCAGGCCGTACGAGCAGTACTTC. This sequence encodes CSVGSRPYEQYF.

This rearrangement joins TRBV12-3 or TRBV12-4 to TRBJ2-7; D is possibly TRBD2 (6 bases). Trimming took 5 bases from V and 3 from J, leaving 14 bases between them. This CDR3 is 14 amino acids long. The CDR3 DNA reads TGTGCCAGCAGTGTAACGGGGAGGATCTACGAGCAGTACTTC. Amino acids: CASSVTGRIYEQYF.

This chain connects TRBV10-3 to TRBJ2-1; TRBD1 aligns across 8 bases. Germline-derived CDR1 and CDR2 are ENHRY and SYGVKD. The CDR3 spans 14 residues. J gave up 9 bases and V 2 bases, and 6 bases lay outside the gene matches. In nucleotides, the CDR3 is TGTGCCATCAGTGAGCCGGGACAGGTGGTTGAGCAGTTCTTC. Protein product: CAISEPGQVVEQFF.

This clonotype was picked up a small number of times. The genes are TRBV4-3 and TRBJ2-1, with a tentative D call TRBD1 (7 bases). This CDR3 region has 16 residues. V lost 3 bases to trimming and J lost 2 bases, with 14 bases between them. Germline V lookup: CDR1 LGHNA, CDR2 YSLEER. In nucleotides, the CDR3 is TGCGCCAGCAGCCAGTACGACAGGGAGGCCTACAATGAGCAGTTCTTC. Translating it yields CASSQYDREAYNEQFF.

In its sample, this clonotype was seen many times. The chain recombines TRBV4-3 with TRBJ2-5; D not resolved. V was clipped by 0 bases and J by 1 base, with 12 bases between them. The CDR3 is 16 amino acids. Germline loops: CDR1 LGHNA, CDR2 YSLEER. CDR3 in amino acids: CASSQDFMAGQETQYF. As DNA, the CDR3 is TGCGCCAGCAGCCAAGACTTTATGGCCGGCCAAGAGACCCAGTACTTC.

This clonotype was seen many times. CDR3 in DNA: TGTGCCAGCAGCCCCCGGACATTCGGTGGCTACACCTTC. Translating gives CASSPRTFGGYTF. This sequence joins TRBV9 and TRBJ1-2; D perhaps matches TRBD1 (5 bases). The CDR3 contains 13 residues. V shed 4 bases and J shed 7 bases, with 14 bases lying between them. The germline V gene encodes CDR1 SGDLS and CDR2 YYNGEE.

This clonotype was detected a few times. This sequence joins TRBV14 and TRBJ2-5; TRBD2 aligns across 7 bases. Looked up from germline, CDR1 is SGHDN and CDR2 is FVKESK. This CDR3 contains 13 residues. Trimming removed 8 bases from V and 4 bases from J; junction bases left unmatched: 7. The CDR3: CASGNTGGETQYF. CDR3 DNA: TGTGCCAGCGGGAATACGGGGGGAGAGACCCAGTACTTC.

This clonotype has just a few counts. V usage is TRBV5-1 and J usage is TRBJ2-7; a possible D gene is TRBD1 (5 bases). Trimming took 2 bases from V and 0 from J, leaving 6 bases between them. The CDR3 has 13 residues. CDR1 SGHRS and CDR2 YFSETQ come from the germline V gene. CDR3 DNA sequence: TGCGCCAGCAGCTTTGACAGCTCCTACGAGCAGTACTTC. It specifies CASSFDSSYEQYF.

This clonotype was detected ten times or more. As DNA, the CDR3 is TGTGCCACCATGGGACAGACGGCGAACACCGGGGAGCTGTTTTTT. Translated: CATMGQTANTGELFF. The chain links TRBV10-3 to TRBJ2-2; 7 nucleotides align to TRBD1. Germline V gives CDR1 ENHRY, CDR2 SYGVKD. The CDR3 runs 15 residues. J gave up 0 bases and V 10 bases, and 8 bases lay outside the gene matches.

Only a few counts were recorded for this clonotype. CDR3 protein: CASSYRSRGRTEAFF. The CDR3, as DNA: TGTGCCAGCAGTTACCGATCCAGGGGACGCACTGAAGCTTTCTTT. The rearrangement links TRBV6-2 or TRBV6-3 to TRBJ1-1; tentative D call: TRBD1 (6 bases). CDR1 MNHEY and CDR2 SVGEGT come from the germline V gene. Trimming removed 2 bases from V and 4 bases from J, with 14 bases in between. The CDR3 length is 15 residues.

In its sample, this clonotype was seen a few times. The chain employs TRBV5-1 and TRBJ1-2; TRBD1 is a possible D gene (6 bases). V was clipped by 4 bases and J by 13 bases, with 20 bases between them. This CDR3 region has 13 residues. Germline V gene sequence: CDR1 SGHRS, CDR2 YFSETQ. The CDR3 spells CASSRDMLLGGTF. CDR3 sequence (DNA): TGCGCCAGCAGCCGGGACATGCTCCTCGGAGGCACCTTC.

J is TRBJ1-4 and V is TRBV12-3 or TRBV12-4, with 10 bases matching TRBD1. The CDR3 runs 15 residues. Germline trimming cut 0 bases from V and 10 bases from J; bases unmatched to any gene: 5. Here the CDR3 reads CASSLAGTGAGKLFF. The CDR3 DNA follows: TGTGCCAGCAGTTTAGCCGGGACAGGGGCAGGAAAACTGTTTTTT.

This clonotype has at least ten counts. The chain carries TRBV5-1 and TRBJ2-3; no clear D gene. The CDR3 runs 12 residues. Germline V gene data show CDR1 as SGHRS and CDR2 as YFSETQ. V lost 4 bases, J lost 4 bases, and 7 bases lay in between. The CDR3 coding sequence is TGCGCCAGCAGCCCTCCGGCAGATACGCAGTATTTT. Protein product: CASSPPADTQYF.

This clonotype was counted many times. The chain couples TRBV5-1 to TRBJ2-3; unclear D gene. V lost 0 bases, J lost 6 bases, and 17 bases lay in between. This CDR3 region has 16 residues. Germline lookup yields CDR1 SGHRS and CDR2 YFSETQ. CDR3 DNA: TGCGCCAGCAGCTTGGCTCGCGCAGGCCGCTCGGATACGCAGTATTTT. It encodes CASSLARAGRSDTQYF.

This clonotype was seen ten or more times. This chain links TRBV27 with TRBJ2-2; D is possibly TRBD1 or TRBD2 (6 bases each). V lost 0 bases and J lost 6, with 14 bases in between. From germline, CDR1 is MNHEY and CDR2 SMNVEV (reference sequence). The CDR3 length is 16 residues. The CDR3 protein is CASSLSPGGLSGELFF. The CDR3 nucleotides read TGTGCCAGCAGTTTATCGCCTGGGGGGCTTTCCGGGGAGCTGTTTTTT.

The chain joins TRBV5-1 to TRBJ1-2; D ambiguous. The CDR3 has 16 amino acids. CDR1 and CDR2 from the germline V gene are SGHRS and YFSETQ. The germline V and J ends were trimmed by 0 bases and 2 bases, with 14 bases remaining between them. The CDR3 DNA follows: TGCGCCAGCAGCTTGGCCGTAGGGCTCTTAAACTATGGCTACACCTTC. This encodes CASSLAVGLLNYGYTF.

This clonotype turned up a few times. This chain connects TRBV18 to TRBJ1-4, with 7 positions matching TRBD1. Germline V gene lookup returns CDR1 KGHSH and CDR2 LQKENI. Unmatched junction bases numbered 7, after V lost 4 bases and J lost 8 bases. The CDR3 spans 14 residues. CDR3 region: CASSRDRVHEKLFF. The CDR3 bases are TGTGCCAGCTCACGAGACAGGGTCCACGAAAAACTGTTTTTT.